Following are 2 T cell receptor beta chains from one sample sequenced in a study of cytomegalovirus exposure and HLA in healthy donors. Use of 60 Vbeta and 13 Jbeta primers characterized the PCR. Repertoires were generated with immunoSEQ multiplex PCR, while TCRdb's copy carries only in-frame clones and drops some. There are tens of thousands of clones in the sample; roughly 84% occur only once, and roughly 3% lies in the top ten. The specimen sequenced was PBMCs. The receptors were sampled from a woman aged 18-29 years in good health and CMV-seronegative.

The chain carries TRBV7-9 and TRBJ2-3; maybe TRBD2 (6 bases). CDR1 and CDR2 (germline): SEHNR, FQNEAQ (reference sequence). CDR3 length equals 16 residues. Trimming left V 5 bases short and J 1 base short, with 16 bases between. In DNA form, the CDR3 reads TGTGCCAGCAGCGCAGGTACTAGCAGTCGCACAGATACGCAGTATTTT. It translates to CASSAGTSSRTDTQYF.

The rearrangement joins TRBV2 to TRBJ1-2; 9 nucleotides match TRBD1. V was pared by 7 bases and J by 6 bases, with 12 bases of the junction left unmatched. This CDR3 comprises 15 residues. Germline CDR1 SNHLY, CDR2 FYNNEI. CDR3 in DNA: TGTGCCAGCACCCCGACCGGGACAGGGATAGATGGCTACACCTTC. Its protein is CASTPTGTGIDGYTF. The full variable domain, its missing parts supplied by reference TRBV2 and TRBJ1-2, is EPEVTQTPSHQVTQMGQEVILRCVPISNHLYFYWYRQILGQKVEFLVSFYNNEISEKSEIFDDQFSVERPDGSNFTLKIRSTKLEDSAMYFCASTPTGTGIDGYTFGSGTRLTVV.